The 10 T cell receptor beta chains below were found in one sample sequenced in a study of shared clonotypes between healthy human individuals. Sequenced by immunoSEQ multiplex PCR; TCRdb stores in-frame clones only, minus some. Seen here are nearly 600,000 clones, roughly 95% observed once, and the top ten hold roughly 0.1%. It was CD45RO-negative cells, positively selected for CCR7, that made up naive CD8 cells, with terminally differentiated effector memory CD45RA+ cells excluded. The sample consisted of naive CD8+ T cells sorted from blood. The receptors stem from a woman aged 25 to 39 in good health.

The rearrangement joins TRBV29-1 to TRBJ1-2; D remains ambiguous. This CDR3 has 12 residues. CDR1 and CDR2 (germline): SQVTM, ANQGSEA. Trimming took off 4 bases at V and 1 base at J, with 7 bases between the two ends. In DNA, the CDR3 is TGCAGCGTTGCTGAGAATAACTATGGCTACACCTTC. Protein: CSVAENNYGYTF.

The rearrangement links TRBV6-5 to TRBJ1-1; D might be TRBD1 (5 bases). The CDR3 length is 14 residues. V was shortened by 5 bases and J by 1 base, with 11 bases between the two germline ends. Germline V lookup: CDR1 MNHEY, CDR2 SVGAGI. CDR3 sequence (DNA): TGTGCCAGCAGTGAGACAGCCAGGAACACTGAAGCTTTCTTT. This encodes CASSETARNTEAFF.

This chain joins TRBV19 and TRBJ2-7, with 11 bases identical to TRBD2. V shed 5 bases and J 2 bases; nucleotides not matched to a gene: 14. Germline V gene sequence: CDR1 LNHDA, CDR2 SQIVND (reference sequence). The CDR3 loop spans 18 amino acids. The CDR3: CASSAGTSGFRRTYEQYF. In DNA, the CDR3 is TGTGCCAGTAGTGCTGGGACTAGCGGATTTCGACGTACCTACGAGCAGTACTTC.

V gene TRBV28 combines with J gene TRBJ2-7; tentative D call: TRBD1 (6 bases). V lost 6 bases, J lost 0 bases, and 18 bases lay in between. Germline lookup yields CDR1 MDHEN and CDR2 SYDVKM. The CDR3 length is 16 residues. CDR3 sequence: CASRGVLAGASYEQYF. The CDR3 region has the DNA TGTGCCAGCAGAGGGGTCTTGGCAGGGGCCTCCTACGAGCAGTACTTC.

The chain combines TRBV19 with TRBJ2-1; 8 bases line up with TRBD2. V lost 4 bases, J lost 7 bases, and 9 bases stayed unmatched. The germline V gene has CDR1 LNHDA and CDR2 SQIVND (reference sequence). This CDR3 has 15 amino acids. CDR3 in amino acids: CASSSDREGINEQFF. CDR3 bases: TGTGCCAGTAGTAGTGATCGGGAGGGCATAAATGAGCAGTTCTTC.

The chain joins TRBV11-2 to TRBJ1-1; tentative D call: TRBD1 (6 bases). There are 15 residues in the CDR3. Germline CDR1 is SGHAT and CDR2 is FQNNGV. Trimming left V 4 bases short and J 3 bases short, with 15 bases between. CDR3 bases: TGTGCCAGCAGCTCGGGTTCAGGGGTAGACACTGAAGCTTTCTTT. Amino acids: CASSSGSGVDTEAFF.

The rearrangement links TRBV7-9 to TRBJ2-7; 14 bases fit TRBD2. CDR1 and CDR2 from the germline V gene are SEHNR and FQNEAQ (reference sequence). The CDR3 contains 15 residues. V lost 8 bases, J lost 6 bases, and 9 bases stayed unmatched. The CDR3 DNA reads TGTGCCAGCCGATCTGGACTAGCGGGAGGAGGCGAGCAGTACTTC. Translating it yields CASRSGLAGGGEQYF.

The CDR3 loop is CASSLIAGLNSYEQYF. The CDR3 bases are TGTGCCAGCAGCTTAATAGCGGGCCTGAACTCCTACGAGCAGTACTTC. This rearrangement joins TRBV7-2 to TRBJ2-7; 7 positions match TRBD2. This CDR3 is 16 amino acids long. Germline V gives CDR1 SGHTA, CDR2 FQGNSA. J was trimmed by 0 bases and V by 2 bases; bases with no gene match: 7.

In DNA, the CDR3 is TGTGCCAGCAGTTTCGAATCCATTGGAGGGGAAGAGACCCAGTACTTC. It codes for CASSFESIGGEETQYF. V gene TRBV27 combines with J gene TRBJ2-5; TRBD2 might be the D (6 bases). The V and J ends lost 3 bases and 3 bases respectively, with 17 bases between them. Looked up from germline, CDR1 is MNHEY and CDR2 is SMNVEV (reference sequence). The CDR3 has 16 residues.

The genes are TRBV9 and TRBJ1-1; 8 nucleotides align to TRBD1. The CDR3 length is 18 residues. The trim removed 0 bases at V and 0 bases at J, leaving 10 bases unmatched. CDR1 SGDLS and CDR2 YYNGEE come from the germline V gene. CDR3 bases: TGTGCCAGCAGCGTAGTTGTCGGGACAGGACATATGAACACTGAAGCTTTCTTT. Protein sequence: CASSVVVGTGHMNTEAFF.